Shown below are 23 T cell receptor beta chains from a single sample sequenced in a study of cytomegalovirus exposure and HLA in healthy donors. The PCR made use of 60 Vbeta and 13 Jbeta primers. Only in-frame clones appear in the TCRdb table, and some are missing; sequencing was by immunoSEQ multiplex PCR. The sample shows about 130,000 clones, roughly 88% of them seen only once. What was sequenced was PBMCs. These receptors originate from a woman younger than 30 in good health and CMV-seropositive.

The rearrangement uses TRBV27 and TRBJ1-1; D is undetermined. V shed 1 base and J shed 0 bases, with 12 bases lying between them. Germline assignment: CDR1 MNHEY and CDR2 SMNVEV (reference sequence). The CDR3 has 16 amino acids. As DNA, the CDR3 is TGTGCCAGCAGTTTATTGGCAGGCAGCCTGAACACTGAAGCTTTCTTT. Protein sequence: CASSLLAGSLNTEAFF.

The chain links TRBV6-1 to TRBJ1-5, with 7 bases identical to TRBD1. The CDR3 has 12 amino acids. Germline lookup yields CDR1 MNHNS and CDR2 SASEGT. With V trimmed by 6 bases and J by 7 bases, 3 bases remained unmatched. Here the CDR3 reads CASSQGGQPQHF. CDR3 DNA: TGTGCCAGCAGCCAGGGGGGACAGCCCCAGCATTTT.

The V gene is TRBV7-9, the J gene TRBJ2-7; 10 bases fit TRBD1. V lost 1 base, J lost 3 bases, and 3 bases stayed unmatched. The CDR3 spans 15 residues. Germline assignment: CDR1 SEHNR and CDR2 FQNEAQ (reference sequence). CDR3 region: CASSLVGTGDYEQYF. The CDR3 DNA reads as TGTGCCAGCAGCTTAGTGGGGACAGGGGACTACGAGCAGTACTTC.

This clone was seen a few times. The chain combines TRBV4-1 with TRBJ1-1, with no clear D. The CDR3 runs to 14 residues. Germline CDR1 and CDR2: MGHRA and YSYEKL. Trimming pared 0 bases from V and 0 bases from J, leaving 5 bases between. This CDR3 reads CASSQDPVNTEAFF. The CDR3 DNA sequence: TGCGCCAGCAGCCAAGATCCAGTGAACACTGAAGCTTTCTTT.

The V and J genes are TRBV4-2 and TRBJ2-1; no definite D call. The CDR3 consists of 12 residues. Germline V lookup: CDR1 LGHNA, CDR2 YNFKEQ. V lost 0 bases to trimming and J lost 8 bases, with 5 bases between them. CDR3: CASSQDNYEQFF. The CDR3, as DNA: TGTGCCAGCAGCCAAGATAATTATGAGCAGTTCTTC.

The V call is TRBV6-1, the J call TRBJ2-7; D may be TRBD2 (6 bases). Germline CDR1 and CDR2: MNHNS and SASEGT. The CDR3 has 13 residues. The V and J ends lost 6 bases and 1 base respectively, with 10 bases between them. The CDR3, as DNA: TGTGCCAGCAGGCCCCGGGGGTCCTACGAGCAGTACTTC. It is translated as CASRPRGSYEQYF.

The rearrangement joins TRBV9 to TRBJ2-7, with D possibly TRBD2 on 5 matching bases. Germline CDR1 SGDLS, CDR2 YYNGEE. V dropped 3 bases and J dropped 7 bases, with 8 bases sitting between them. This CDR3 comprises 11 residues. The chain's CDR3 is CASSGTGEQYF. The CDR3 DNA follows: TGTGCCAGCAGCGGGACGGGGGAGCAGTACTTC.

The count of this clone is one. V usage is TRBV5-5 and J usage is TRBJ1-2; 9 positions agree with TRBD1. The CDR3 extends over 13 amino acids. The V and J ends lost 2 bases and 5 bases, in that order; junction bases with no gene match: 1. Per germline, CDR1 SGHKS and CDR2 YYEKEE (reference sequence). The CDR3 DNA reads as TGTGCCAGCAGCTTACAGGGGGCATATGGCTACACCTTC. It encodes CASSLQGAYGYTF. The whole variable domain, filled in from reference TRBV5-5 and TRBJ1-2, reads DAGVTQSPTHLIKTRGQQVTLRCSPISGHKSVSWYQQVLGQGPQFIFQYYEKEERGRGNFPDRFSARQFPNYSSELNVNALLLGDSALYLCASSLQGAYGYTFGSGTRLTVV.

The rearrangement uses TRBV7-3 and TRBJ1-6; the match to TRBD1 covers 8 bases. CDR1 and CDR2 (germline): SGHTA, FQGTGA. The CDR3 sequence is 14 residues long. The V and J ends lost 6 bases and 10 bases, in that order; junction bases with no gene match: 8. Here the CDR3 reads CASSLTGEESPLHF. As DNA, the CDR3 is TGTGCCAGCAGTTTGACAGGGGAGGAATCACCCCTCCACTTT.

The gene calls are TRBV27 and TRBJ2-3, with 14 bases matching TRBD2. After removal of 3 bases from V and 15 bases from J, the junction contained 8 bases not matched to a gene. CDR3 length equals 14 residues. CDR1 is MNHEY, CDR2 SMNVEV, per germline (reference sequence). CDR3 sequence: CASSLTSGGAGKYF. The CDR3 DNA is TGTGCCAGCAGTTTGACTAGCGGGGGGGCCGGGAAATATTTT.

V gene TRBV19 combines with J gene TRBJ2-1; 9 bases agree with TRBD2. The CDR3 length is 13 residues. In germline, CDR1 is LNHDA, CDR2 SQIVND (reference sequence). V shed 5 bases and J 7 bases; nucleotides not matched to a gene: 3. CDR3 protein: CASSPLAGNEQFF. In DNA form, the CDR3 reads TGTGCCAGTAGTCCCCTAGCGGGGAATGAGCAGTTCTTC.

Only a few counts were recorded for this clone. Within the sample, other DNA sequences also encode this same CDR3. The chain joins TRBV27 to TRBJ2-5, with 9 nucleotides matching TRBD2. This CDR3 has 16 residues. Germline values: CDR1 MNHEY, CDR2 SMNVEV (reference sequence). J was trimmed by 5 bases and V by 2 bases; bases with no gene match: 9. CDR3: CASSLGLAGGLETQYF. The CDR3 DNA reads TGTGCCAGCAGTTTAGGTCTGGCGGGGGGGCTCGAGACCCAGTACTTC.

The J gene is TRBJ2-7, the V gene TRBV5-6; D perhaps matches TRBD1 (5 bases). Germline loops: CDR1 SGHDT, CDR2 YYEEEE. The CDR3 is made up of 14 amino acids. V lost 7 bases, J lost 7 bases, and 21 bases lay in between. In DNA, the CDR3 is TGTGCCAGCGAAAAGCTAAGGGGCCTTTTTGAGCAGTACTTC. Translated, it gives CASEKLRGLFEQYF.

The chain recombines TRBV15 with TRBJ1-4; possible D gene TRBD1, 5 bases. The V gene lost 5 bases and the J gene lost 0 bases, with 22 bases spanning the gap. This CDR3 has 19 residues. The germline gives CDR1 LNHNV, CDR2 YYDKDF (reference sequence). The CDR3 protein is CATSPAPVTVRATNEKLFF. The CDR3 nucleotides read TGTGCCACCAGCCCGGCCCCGGTGACAGTACGAGCAACTAATGAAAAACTGTTTTTT.

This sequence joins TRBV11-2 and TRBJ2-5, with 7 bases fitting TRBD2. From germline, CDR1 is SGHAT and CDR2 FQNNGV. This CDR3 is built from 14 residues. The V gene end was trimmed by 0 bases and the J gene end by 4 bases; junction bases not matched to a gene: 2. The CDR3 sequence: CASSLEGGLETQYF. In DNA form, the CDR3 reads TGTGCCAGCAGCTTAGAGGGGGGGTTAGAGACCCAGTACTTC.

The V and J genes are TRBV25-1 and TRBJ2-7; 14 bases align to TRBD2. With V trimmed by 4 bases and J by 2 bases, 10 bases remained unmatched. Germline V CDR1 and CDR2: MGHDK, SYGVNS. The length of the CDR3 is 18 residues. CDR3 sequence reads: CASSVSRLAGGMTYEQYF. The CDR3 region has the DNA TGTGCCAGCAGTGTCTCACGACTAGCGGGGGGGATGACCTACGAGCAGTACTTC.

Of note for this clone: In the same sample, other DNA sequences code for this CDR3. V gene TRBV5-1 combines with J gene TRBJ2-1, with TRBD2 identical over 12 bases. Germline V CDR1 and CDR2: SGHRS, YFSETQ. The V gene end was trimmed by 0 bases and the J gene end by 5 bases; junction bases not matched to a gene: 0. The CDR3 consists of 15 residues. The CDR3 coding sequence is TGCGCCAGCAGCTTGGGACTAGCGGGGGACAATGAGCAGTTCTTC. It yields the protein CASSLGLAGDNEQFF.

CDR3 amino acids: CSAQSSSGTDTQYF. CDR3 coding DNA: TGCAGCGCACAAAGTTCCAGCGGCACAGATACGCAGTATTTT. The chain links TRBV29-1 to TRBJ2-3; D gene ambiguous. CDR1 SQVTM and CDR2 ANQGSEA come from the germline V gene. This CDR3 comprises 14 residues. V lost 7 bases and J 1 base, leaving 15 bases between the germline ends.

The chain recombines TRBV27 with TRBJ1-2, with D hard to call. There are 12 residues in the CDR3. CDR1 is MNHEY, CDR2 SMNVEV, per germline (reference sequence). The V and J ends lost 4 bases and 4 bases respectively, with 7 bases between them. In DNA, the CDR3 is TGTGCCAGCAGTTCGACGGGCTATGGCTACACCTTC. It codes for CASSSTGYGYTF.

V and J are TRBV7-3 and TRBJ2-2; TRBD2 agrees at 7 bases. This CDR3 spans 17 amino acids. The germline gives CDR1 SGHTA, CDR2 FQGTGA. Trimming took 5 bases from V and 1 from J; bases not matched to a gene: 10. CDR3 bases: TGTGCCAGCAGCGACACCCGGGTAGCGGGGAACACCGGGGAGCTGTTTTTT. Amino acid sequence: CASSDTRVAGNTGELFF.

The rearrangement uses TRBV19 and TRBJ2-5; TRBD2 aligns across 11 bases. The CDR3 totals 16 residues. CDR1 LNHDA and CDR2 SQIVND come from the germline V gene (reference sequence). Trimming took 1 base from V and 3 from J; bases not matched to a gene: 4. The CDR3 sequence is CASSIGGTSGEETQYF. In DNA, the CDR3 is TGTGCCAGTAGTATAGGTGGGACTAGCGGTGAAGAGACCCAGTACTTC.

The DNA for the CDR3 is TGTGCCAGCAGTCCGGGGCCGGGAGGAGCTTTCTTT. Protein product: CASSPGPGGAFF. V gene TRBV6-6 combines with J gene TRBJ1-1, with D maybe TRBD1 (5 bases). This CDR3 spans 12 amino acids. Germline V CDR1 and CDR2: MNHNY, SVGAGI (reference sequence). Trimming stripped 5 bases from V and 10 bases from J, with 14 bases between.

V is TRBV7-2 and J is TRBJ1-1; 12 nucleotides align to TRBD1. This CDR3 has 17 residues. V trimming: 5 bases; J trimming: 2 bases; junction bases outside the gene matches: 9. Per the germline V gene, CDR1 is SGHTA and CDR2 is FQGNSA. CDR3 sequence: CASSGRGQGALNTEAFF. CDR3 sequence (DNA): TGTGCCAGCAGCGGTAGGGGACAGGGGGCTCTTAACACTGAAGCTTTCTTT.